What follows are 30 T cell receptor beta chains derived from one specimen sequenced in a study of metastatic and nonmetastatic thyroid tumors (TCRdb year 2020). The method behind the library was PCR. For sequencing, an Illumina HiSeq 4000 was employed. TCRdb reworked the public reads: Q25 trimming with fastp, MiXCR clone assembly, productive beta chains retained. The sample table holds around 23,000 clones, of which over 25% were seen once. The ten most abundant clones make up about 5.5% of the sample. No patient had received any treatment before thyroid surgery. Material for sequencing was tumor tissue. The receptors were gathered from a female donor with papillary thyroid cancer or a benign thyroid nodule (not recorded which). Some clones in this sample may be carry-over from other donors' samples.

The J gene is TRBJ1-1, the V gene TRBV18; D is unclear. The CDR3 is made up of 12 amino acids. Deletions cut 4 bases from V and 3 bases from J, with 6 bases between. Germline assignment: CDR1 KGHSH and CDR2 LQKENI. This CDR3 reads CASSQGDTEAFF. The CDR3 DNA is TGTGCCAGCTCACAGGGAGACACTGAAGCTTTCTTT.

This clone has ten or more counts. J is TRBJ2-5 and V is TRBV7-9; no firm D call. This CDR3 is built from 14 residues. CDR1 SEHNR and CDR2 FQNEAQ come from the germline V gene (reference sequence). Deletions cut 5 bases from V and 5 bases from J, with 15 bases between. CDR3 loop: CASSVSLGYETQYF. CDR3 coding DNA: TGTGCCAGCAGCGTATCGTTGGGTTACGAGACCCAGTACTTC.

This sequence joins TRBV9 and TRBJ2-3, with D perhaps TRBD2 (5 bases). In germline, CDR1 is SGDLS, CDR2 YYNGEE. The CDR3 is made up of 18 amino acids. V was trimmed by 0 bases and J by 3 bases, leaving 20 bases between them. The CDR3 sequence: CASSVAAVGVGSTDTQYF. The DNA for the CDR3 is TGTGCCAGCAGCGTAGCCGCCGTTGGCGTGGGGAGTACAGATACGCAGTATTTT.

Many counts were recorded for this clone. The J gene is TRBJ1-5, the V gene TRBV18, with D possibly TRBD1 on 6 matching bases. This CDR3 has 16 amino acids. Germline lookup yields CDR1 KGHSH and CDR2 LQKENI. V was trimmed by 6 bases and J by 4 bases, leaving 19 bases between them. CDR3 residues: CASSQSPGQINQPQHF. DNA for the CDR3: TGTGCCAGCTCCCAATCCCCGGGACAAATAAATCAGCCCCAGCATTTT.

The chain links TRBV18 to TRBJ2-1; 8 bases are a match to TRBD1. The germline V gene has CDR1 KGHSH and CDR2 LQKENI. The V gene end was trimmed by 6 bases and the J gene end by 5 bases; junction bases not matched to a gene: 12. The CDR3 sequence is 16 residues long. As DNA, the CDR3 is TGTGCCAGCTCGACCAATGGACAGGGTGGAAACAATGAGCAGTTCTTC. Translated, it gives CASSTNGQGGNNEQFF.

This clone was found many times. The chain carries TRBV5-5 and TRBJ2-5; a weak D match, TRBD2 (5 bases). Between the trimmed V and J ends, which lost 1 base and 3 bases, there was a span of 16 bases. The CDR3 is 16 residues long. CDR1 SGHKS and CDR2 YYEKEE come from the germline V gene (reference sequence). The CDR3 region has the DNA TGTGCCAGCAGCTTGATCTCTAGCAGAGGTGAAGAGACCCAGTACTTC. It translates to CASSLISSRGEETQYF.

This clone qualifies as medium-sized (0.01 to 0.1%). V and J are TRBV6-5 and TRBJ1-1, with D unresolved. The germline V gene encodes CDR1 MNHEY and CDR2 SVGAGI. The CDR3 has 14 residues. V was clipped by 2 bases and J by 2 bases, with 9 bases between them. The CDR3 loop is CASSYGGVNTEAFF. CDR3 nucleotides: TGTGCCAGCAGTTACGGAGGCGTTAACACTGAAGCTTTCTTT.

This clone has a count of ten or more. This chain links TRBV6-4 with TRBJ2-3; TRBD2 matches 10 bases. V lost 0 bases and J lost 1; bases outside the gene matches: 1. The CDR3 consists of 16 residues. Germline CDR1 MRHNA, CDR2 SNTAGT. The CDR3 DNA is TGTGCCAGCAGTGACTCGAGCGGGGGGGGCACAGATACGCAGTATTTT. Amino acids: CASSDSSGGGTDTQYF.

The rearrangement links TRBV27 to TRBJ2-7, with D hard to call. The CDR3 runs 14 residues. Trimming cost V 3 bases and J 5 bases, with 14 bases left between them. The germline CDR1 and CDR2 sequences are MNHEY and SMNVEV (reference sequence). The CDR3 protein is CASSFAIYCDEQYF. DNA of the CDR3: TGTGCCAGCAGTTTTGCCATATATTGTGACGAGCAGTACTTC.

J is TRBJ2-3 and V is TRBV6-2 or TRBV6-3, with D hard to call. V was pared by 1 base and J by 8 bases, with 7 bases between. The CDR3 runs to 12 residues. The germline V gene has CDR1 MNHEY and CDR2 SVGEGT. The DNA of the CDR3 is TGTGCCAGCAGTTACTGGGGTGTTACGCAGTATTTT. Its protein is CASSYWGVTQYF.

This clone turned up a few times. The chain joins TRBV12-3 or TRBV12-4 to TRBJ1-5; unclear D gene. The CDR3 is 14 amino acids. The V end was cut by 5 bases, the J end by 4 bases, with 12 bases between. CDR3 residues: CASSPRPENQPQHF. As DNA, the CDR3 is TGTGCCAGCAGTCCCCGGCCAGAAAATCAGCCCCAGCATTTT.

This clone was detected only a few times. The chain's CDR3 is CSVEFPGQGSYEQYF. In DNA, the CDR3 is TGCAGCGTTGAATTTCCGGGACAGGGATCCTACGAGCAGTACTTC. The chain uses TRBV29-1 and TRBJ2-7; 9 bases map to TRBD1. Germline V gene data show CDR1 as SQVTM and CDR2 as ANQGSEA. V trimming: 2 bases; J trimming: 1 base; junction bases outside the gene matches: 6. The length of the CDR3 is 15 residues.

This clone was observed many times. The rearrangement joins TRBV2 to TRBJ1-6; D is possibly TRBD1 (6 bases). Germline V gives CDR1 SNHLY, CDR2 FYNNEI. V shed 1 base and J shed 9 bases, with 13 bases lying between them. This CDR3 region has 15 residues. DNA for the CDR3: TGTGCCAGCAGTGAAGGACAGGCGAGAGGTTCACCCCTCCACTTT. Translation gives CASSEGQARGSPLHF.

This clone is categorized as medium-sized. The gene calls are TRBV27 and TRBJ2-4; D perhaps matches TRBD2 (7 bases). Germline V gene sequence: CDR1 MNHEY, CDR2 SMNVEV (reference sequence). V lost 5 bases and J lost 0, with 20 bases in between. There are 18 residues in the CDR3. The CDR3 loop reads CASSPEPGGGLAKNIQYF. The CDR3 coding sequence is TGTGCCAGCAGTCCGGAACCGGGGGGCGGACTAGCCAAAAACATTCAGTACTTC.

This clone was seen at least ten times. This rearrangement joins TRBV6-2 or TRBV6-3 to TRBJ2-5, with D unclear. The CDR3 consists of 17 residues. Germline V lookup: CDR1 MNHEY, CDR2 SVGEGT. Trimming removed 4 bases from V and 4 bases from J, with 22 bases in between. DNA for the CDR3: TGTGCCAGCAGTTTTCGGCCAGTCCCACAACTTCGAGAGACCCAGTACTTC. Amino acid sequence: CASSFRPVPQLRETQYF.

Concerning this clone itself: An end of the junction differs from the germline gene, which may be a read error. V and J are TRBV25-1 and TRBJ2-3; 9 bases match TRBD1. The CDR3 is 20 residues long. Germline CDR1 is MGHDK and CDR2 is SYGVNS. This CDR3 reads CASSILPGTGFTGKTDTQYF. CDR3 in DNA: TGTGCCAGCAGTATCCTACCCGGGACAGGGTTTACGGGCAAGACAGATACACAGTATTTT. The whole variable domain, filled in from reference TRBV25-1 and TRBJ2-3, reads EADIYQTPRYLVIGTGKKITLECSQTMGHDKMYWYQQDPGMELHLIHYSYGVNSTEKGDLSSESTVSRIRTEHFPLTLESARPSHTSQYLCASSILPGTGFTGKTDTQYFGPGTRLTVL.

This sequence joins TRBV20-1 and TRBJ2-7, with 8 nucleotides matching TRBD1. The CDR3 is 19 residues long. CDR1 is DFQATT, CDR2 SNEGSKA, per germline (reference sequence). Losses at the gene ends were 3 bases for V and 1 base for J; bases not matched to a gene: 20. The CDR3 DNA reads as TGCAGTGCTAGCCGGGACAGGTATGCGCTGGCGGGCCTATCCTACGAGCAGTACTTC. As protein: CSASRDRYALAGLSYEQYF.

This clone was seen ten or more times. The sample holds other DNA sequences that translate to the same CDR3. The CDR3 spells CSVVPRLAGVAQYF. CDR3 in DNA: TGCAGCGTTGTCCCGAGACTAGCGGGGGTGGCCCAGTACTTC. The J gene is TRBJ2-5, the V gene TRBV29-1, with TRBD2 matching over 12 bases. V dropped 4 bases and J dropped 9; count of bases not matched to a gene: 9. Germline V gene data show CDR1 as SQVTM and CDR2 as ANQGSEA. CDR3 length equals 14 residues.

This clone was seen many times. The chain combines TRBV20-1 with TRBJ1-2, with D perhaps matching TRBD1 (6 bases). The V gene lost 6 bases and the J gene lost 4 bases, with 24 bases spanning the gap. The CDR3 totals 16 residues. CDR1 and CDR2 (germline): DFQATT, SNEGSKA (reference sequence). As DNA, the CDR3 is TGCAGTGCCCCTACAGGGTCTCAACGGTTTAGCTATGGCTACACCTTC. Protein sequence: CSAPTGSQRFSYGYTF.

This clone showed up many times. CDR3 nucleotides: TGTGCCAGCAGCCCCGGGGTAGCAGGTAGCCCCTACAATGAGCAGTTCTTC. Its protein product is CASSPGVAGSPYNEQFF. The V gene is TRBV28, the J gene TRBJ2-1; tentative D call: TRBD2 (5 bases). Per the germline V gene, CDR1 is MDHEN and CDR2 is SYDVKM. Trimming removed 6 bases at V and 2 bases at J, with 20 bases between. The CDR3 sequence is 17 residues long. The complete variable domain, with remaining parts taken from reference TRBV28 and TRBJ2-1, reads DVKVTQSSRYLVKRTGEKVFLECVQDMDHENMFWYRQDPGLGLRLIYFSYDVKMKEKGDIPEGYSVSREKKERFSLILESASTNQTSMYLCASSPGVAGSPYNEQFFGPGTRLTVL.

The sample holds many counts of this clone. The chain carries TRBV2 and TRBJ1-4; D gene unclear. Germline V gives CDR1 SNHLY, CDR2 FYNNEI. Trimming took off 4 bases at V and 8 bases at J, with 8 bases between the two ends. This CDR3 is 12 amino acids long. The CDR3 is CASSALSEKLFF. The CDR3 DNA is TGTGCCAGCAGTGCCCTGTCAGAAAAACTGTTTTTT. Filled out from reference TRBV2 and TRBJ1-4, the complete variable domain reads EPEVTQTPSHQVTQMGQEVILRCVPISNHLYFYWYRQILGQKVEFLVSFYNNEISEKSEIFDDQFSVERPDGSNFTLKIRSTKLEDSAMYFCASSALSEKLFFGSGTQLSVL.

By share, this clone counts as medium-sized (0.01 to 0.1%). The genes are TRBV6-1 and TRBJ1-6; TRBD1 is a possible D gene (6 bases). CDR3 length: 14 residues. Germline V gene lookup returns CDR1 MNHNS and CDR2 SASEGT. The ends were cut back, 6 bases at V and 7 bases at J, with 13 bases in the middle. CDR3 DNA: TGTGCCAGCAGCACGGACAGCCACAATTCACCCCTCCACTTT. Residues: CASSTDSHNSPLHF.

This clone was counted once. V usage is TRBV5-1 and J usage is TRBJ2-2; D assignment may be TRBD1 or TRBD2 (6 bases each). Trimming shortened V by 1 base and J by 6 bases, and 19 bases separated the two germline ends. The CDR3 has 17 residues. The germline V gene encodes CDR1 SGHRS and CDR2 YFSETQ. The CDR3 loop is CASSLSGEGDPAGELFF. The CDR3 DNA is TGCGCCAGCAGCTTGTCGGGAGAGGGGGATCCCGCCGGGGAGCTGTTTTTT.

This chain uses TRBV5-1 with TRBJ2-7, with a tentative D call TRBD2 (6 bases). The CDR3 spans 14 residues. Germline values: CDR1 SGHRS, CDR2 YFSETQ. The V end was cut by 6 bases, the J end by 7 bases, with 20 bases between. The CDR3 DNA reads as TGCGCCAGCATCCCCGGGACTGCCTACGAAGAGCAGTACTTC. Translating it yields CASIPGTAYEEQYF.

This clone was counted ten times or more. CDR3 bases: TGTGCCAGTAGTATACAGGGGGACACTGAAGCTTTCTTT. Its protein product is CASSIQGDTEAFF. The chain recombines TRBV19 with TRBJ1-1; 7 bases align to TRBD1. This CDR3 is built from 13 residues. J gave up 3 bases and V 2 bases, and 0 bases lay outside the gene matches. Germline V gene data show CDR1 as LNHDA and CDR2 as SQIVND (reference sequence).

This clone was observed many times. This chain links TRBV6-1 with TRBJ1-4; D call uncertain. Germline-derived CDR1 and CDR2 are MNHNS and SASEGT. Between the trimmed V and J ends, which lost 6 bases and 7 bases, there was a span of 18 bases. CDR3 size: 15 residues. DNA of the CDR3: TGTGCCAGCAGGGTTTCGGGGATTATAGGTGAAAAACTGTTTTTT. Residues: CASRVSGIIGEKLFF.

This clone was seen at least ten times. A much bigger clone sits one base away, suggesting this may be a read error. This specimen includes other DNA sequences encoding the same CDR3. The chain combines TRBV6-1 with TRBJ1-1; D is possibly TRBD1 (6 bases). The V end lost 7 bases, the J end lost 11 bases, and 14 bases lay between the germline ends. This CDR3 has 11 amino acids. The V gene's germline CDR1 is MNHNS and CDR2 SASEGT. The DNA for the CDR3 is TGTGCCAGCAAAGAGACAGGAAGGGCTTTCTTT. Its protein product is CASKETGRAFF.

This clone was observed a few times. The genes are TRBV6-2 or TRBV6-3 and TRBJ2-7; D may be TRBD1 or TRBD2 (6 bases each). CDR3 length: 16 amino acids. With 5 bases removed from V and 0 bases from J, the gap between germline ends came to 17 bases. The germline V gene has CDR1 MNHEY and CDR2 SVGEGT. CDR3 region: CASSTRGLAFSYEQYF. The CDR3 DNA sequence: TGTGCCAGCAGTACACGGGGGCTAGCGTTCTCCTACGAGCAGTACTTC.

This clone was recorded many times. The chain links TRBV14 to TRBJ2-5; no definite D call. The CDR3 has 14 amino acids. The germline CDR1 and CDR2 sequences are SGHDN and FVKESK. V shed 4 bases and J shed 1 base, with 10 bases lying between them. The CDR3 region is CASSRRSVQETQYF. The CDR3 nucleotides read TGTGCCAGCAGCCGCCGGAGTGTCCAAGAGACCCAGTACTTC.

This clone was detected ten times or more. Its ends do not fully match the called genes, so a read error is possible. This chain connects TRBV11-1 to TRBJ1-3, with D perhaps matching TRBD1 (5 bases). The CDR3 is made up of 17 amino acids. The V gene's germline CDR1 is SGHAT and CDR2 FQDESV (reference sequence). CDR3 residues: CASSLAQGRSSRNTIYF. Here the CDR3 DNA reads TGTGCCAGCAGCTTAGCGCAGGGTAGAAGCTCTAGAAACACCATATATTTT.